The rows below give T cell receptor beta chains drawn from one sample of a study of blood T cell repertoires in COVID-19. Data came from immunoSEQ multiplex PCR; TCRdb stores just in-frame clones and leaves some out. The table shows roughly 410,000 clones, with more than 75% occurring only once. What was sequenced was peripheral blood. These receptors originate from a woman aged 55-70 years with COVID-19, enrolled during active disease. Both conserved end residues are part of each CDR3.

v_call cdr3_aa
TRBV5-1 CASSVGTATINNEQFF
TRBV15 CATSRDSPSSNSYNEQFF
TRBV19 CASSPSIGGWSPLHF
TRBV7-9 CASSLGQAATNEKLFF
TRBV11-1 CASSLAQPGTGSLAFF
TRBV6-5 CASRARKGDTEAFF
TRBV28 CASSFRGTIYF
TRBV25-1 CASSDVPGSHYGYTF
TRBV4-1 CASSQEDRGQGETQYF
TRBV4-1 CASSQVMTPAPLHF
TRBV28 CASTRGGHNSPLHF
TRBV28 CASGQRGTTDTQYF
TRBV5-1 CASGLRTGRYGYTF
TRBV7-9 CASSLRPGVNTEAFF